This T cell receptor (beta chain) appears in the sequencing data of a study of T cell repertoires in aging, cancer and after chemotherapy (dated by TCRdb to between 2018 and 2021). As for the study more broadly: The donors fell into six age groups ranging from 30 or younger to 70 or older, and each group had at least three individuals. In the hematological group, the paired samples taken before and after chemotherapy came from chronic lymphocytic leukemia patients who were treated with regimens based on fludarabine or bendamustine. The full dataset contained 8.5 million to 10 million TCR reads. To examine immunoaging and T cell reconstitution after chemotherapy, the study profiled TCR beta repertoires in peripheral blood from healthy donors and cancer patients. A cohort of 220 or so cancer patients (over 90 with hematological and around 130 with solid cancers) was assembled, and fewer than 100 healthy donors were included as a reference group. Summary of the overall study and its limitations: In both cancer cohorts, the median generation probability rose over the chemotherapy interval, which suggests that the repertoire was reconstituted through rebound thymic output. Hematological cancer patients had lymphoid organ infiltration, which may itself impair thymic emigration or peripheral T cell expansion. In healthy donors, the drop in TCR diversity with age came mainly from a loss of richness, whereas in cancer patients a loss of evenness also played a part. Untreated patients with hematological or solid cancers showed significantly lower blood TCR diversity and higher clonality than age-matched healthy donors. The authors noted that the repertoire data do not allow conclusions about immunological memory after chemotherapy.

Details on this clonotype: Its antigen is not yet known. Base qualities are missing; no much larger clone stands one base away.

Trimming accounts for 3 bases at V and 8 bases at J, while the number of junction bases matched to no gene is 4. CDR3 length: 15 amino acids, cysteine to phenylalanine. The retained sequence is limited to the CDR3, 45 bases, with the frame set at the first base. The germline V gene encodes CDR1 ENHRY and CDR2 SYGVKD. TCR beta rearrangements were amplified from genomic DNA extracted from peripheral blood rather than from sorted cells or RNA. Rearranged TRB sequences spanning V, D and J segments were amplified by multiplex touch-down PCR using a mixed TRB-A/B primer pool. Illumina adapters and sample indices were added to the amplicons in two consecutive PCR reactions performed with Phusion HS II polymerase. Amplicons were gel-purified using the NucleoSpin Gel and PCR Clean-up kit and were subsequently checked with Qubit and an Agilent 2100 Bioanalyzer. Sequencing of the libraries was done on an Illumina MiSeq with paired-end, single-indexed 600-cycle runs. The paper's data handling went like this. TRB sequences were processed with MiXCR versions 2.12 and 3.0.5. Each unique CDR3 nucleotide sequence counted as one clone, and only productive sequences with at least two reads were retained. Shannon diversity, evenness, clonality (one minus evenness), and alpha-parameterized diversity profiles from alpha 0 to 5 were included as repertoire metrics. The IGoR algorithm was used to compute generation probabilities of clones in paired pre- and post-chemotherapy samples. TCRdb cleaned the public reads at Q25 with fastp, built clones with MiXCR and kept in-frame beta chains. One record per CDR3 amino acid sequence lists the most common genes and DNA. V and J calls and clone size were set by TCRdb, not the authors. The sample table contains roughly 2,000 distinct CDR3 sequences; only one count was recorded for under 40% of them. The ten largest clones represent roughly 50% of the sample.

This receptor was obtained from a human donor with a blood cancer. The sample consisted of blood. This sequence uses TRBV10-3 and TRBJ2-1, with 13 bases aligning to TRBD2. Here is the DNA: TGTGCCATCAGTGATACTAGCGGGGGGGCATATGAGCAGTTCTTC. It translates to CAISDTSGGAYEQFF.